This TCR beta chain was identified in a study of breast tumors, draining lymph nodes, adjacent tissues. Study-level findings and limits: Data fit most tumor T cells coming from lymph node, expanding in tumor. The lymph node origin of tumor T cells was framed as consistent with a hypothesis, not demonstrated. Tumors had less TCR diversity than lymph nodes, more than nontumor tissue.

TCRdb used MiXCR to reprocess the multiplex PCR reads, holding one entry per CDR3 protein. The profile shows 50,000 to 75,000 distinct CDR3 sequences, around 52% of them singletons. CDR3 length: 14 amino acids. Germline CDR1 KGHDR, CDR2 SFDVKD. The germline V and J ends were trimmed by 5 bases and 3 bases, with 9 bases remaining between them. A note on this clonotype: Its target is not known.

The chain links TRBV24-1 to TRBJ2-2; perhaps TRBD2 as D (6 bases). The sample was breast tumor tissue. This receptor was taken from a female donor with breast cancer. Some clones in this sample may be carry-over from other donors' samples. The CDR3 loop reads CATSARGDTGELFF. CDR3 nucleotide sequence: TGTGCCACCAGTGCCCGCGGGGACACCGGGGAGCTGTTTTTT.